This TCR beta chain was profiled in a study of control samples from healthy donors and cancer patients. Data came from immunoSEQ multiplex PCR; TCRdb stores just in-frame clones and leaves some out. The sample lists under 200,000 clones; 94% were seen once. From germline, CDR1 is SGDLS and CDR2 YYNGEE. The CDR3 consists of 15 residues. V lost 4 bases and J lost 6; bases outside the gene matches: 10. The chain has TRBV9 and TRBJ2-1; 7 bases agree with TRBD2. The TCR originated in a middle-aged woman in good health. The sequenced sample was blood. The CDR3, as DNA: TGTGCCAGCAGCCGAGAAGGGGCTAGCGGCAATGAGCAGTTCTTC. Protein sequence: CASSREGASGNEQFF.